This TCR beta chain was identified in a study of blood T cell repertoires in COVID-19. The germline gives CDR1 SGHNT, CDR2 YYREEE (reference sequence). The CDR3 is 13 residues long. Trimming removed 2 bases at V and 0 bases at J, with 6 bases between. Data came from immunoSEQ multiplex PCR; TCRdb stores just in-frame clones and leaves some out. This sample has some 270,000 clones, with around 93% found just once. The V call is TRBV5-4, the J call TRBJ2-7; D remains unclear. The sequenced material came from PBMCs or T cells enriched from blood (not recorded which). The TCR was taken from a man aged 35-49 years who had been exposed to COVID-19. In DNA, the CDR3 is TGTGCCAGCAGCTTTGACATCTCCTACGAGCAGTACTTC. It is translated as CASSFDISYEQYF.